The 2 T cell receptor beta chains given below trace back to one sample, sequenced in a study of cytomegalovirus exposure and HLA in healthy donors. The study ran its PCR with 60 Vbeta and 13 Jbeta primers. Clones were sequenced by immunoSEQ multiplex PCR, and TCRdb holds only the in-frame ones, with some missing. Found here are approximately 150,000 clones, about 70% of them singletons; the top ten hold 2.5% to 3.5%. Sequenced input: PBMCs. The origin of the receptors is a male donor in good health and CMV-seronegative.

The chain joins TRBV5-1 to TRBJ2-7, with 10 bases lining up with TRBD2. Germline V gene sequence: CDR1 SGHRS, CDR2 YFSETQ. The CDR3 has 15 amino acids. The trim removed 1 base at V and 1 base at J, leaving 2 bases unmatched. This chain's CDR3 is CASSLTSGTSYEQYF. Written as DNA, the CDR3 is TGCGCCAGCAGCTTGACTAGCGGGACTTCCTACGAGCAGTACTTC.

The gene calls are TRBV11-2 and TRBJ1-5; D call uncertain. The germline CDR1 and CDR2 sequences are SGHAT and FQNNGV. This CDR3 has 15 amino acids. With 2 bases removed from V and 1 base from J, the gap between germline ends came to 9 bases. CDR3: CASSLSAGSNQPQHF. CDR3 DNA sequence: TGTGCCAGCAGCTTATCAGCGGGGAGCAATCAGCCCCAGCATTTT.